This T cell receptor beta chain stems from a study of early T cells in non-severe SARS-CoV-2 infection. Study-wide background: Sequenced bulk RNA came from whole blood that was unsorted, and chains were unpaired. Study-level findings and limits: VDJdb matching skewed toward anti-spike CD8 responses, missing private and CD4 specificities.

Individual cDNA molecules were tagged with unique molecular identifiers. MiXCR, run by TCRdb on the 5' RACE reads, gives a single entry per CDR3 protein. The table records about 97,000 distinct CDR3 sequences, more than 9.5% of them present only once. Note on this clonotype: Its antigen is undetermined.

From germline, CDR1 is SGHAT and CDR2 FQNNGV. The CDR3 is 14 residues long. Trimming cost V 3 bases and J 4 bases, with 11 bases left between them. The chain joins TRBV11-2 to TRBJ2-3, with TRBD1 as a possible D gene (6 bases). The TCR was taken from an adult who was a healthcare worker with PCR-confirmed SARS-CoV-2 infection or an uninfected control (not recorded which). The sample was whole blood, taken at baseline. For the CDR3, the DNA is TGTGCCAGCAGCTTCATTAGGACAGCAGATACGCAGTATTTT. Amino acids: CASSFIRTADTQYF.